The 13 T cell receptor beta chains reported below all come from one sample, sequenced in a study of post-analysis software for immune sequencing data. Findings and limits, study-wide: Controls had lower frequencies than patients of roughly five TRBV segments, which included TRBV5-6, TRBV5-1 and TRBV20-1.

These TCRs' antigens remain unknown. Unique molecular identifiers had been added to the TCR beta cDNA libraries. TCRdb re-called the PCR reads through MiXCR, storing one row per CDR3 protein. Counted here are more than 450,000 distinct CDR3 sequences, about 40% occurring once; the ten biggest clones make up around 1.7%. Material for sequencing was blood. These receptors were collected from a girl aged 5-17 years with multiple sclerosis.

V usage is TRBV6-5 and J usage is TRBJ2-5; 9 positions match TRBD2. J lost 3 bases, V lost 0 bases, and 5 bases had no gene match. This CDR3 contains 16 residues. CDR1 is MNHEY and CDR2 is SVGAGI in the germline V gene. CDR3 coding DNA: TGTGCCAGCAGTTACTCGTCGGCGGGGGGGAAAGAGACCCAGTACTTC. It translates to CASSYSSAGGKETQYF.

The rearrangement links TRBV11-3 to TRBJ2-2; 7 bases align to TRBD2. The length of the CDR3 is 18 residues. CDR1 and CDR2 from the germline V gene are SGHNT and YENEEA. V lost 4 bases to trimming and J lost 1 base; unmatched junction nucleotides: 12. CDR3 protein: CASSSISLAGLNTGELFF. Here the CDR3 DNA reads TGTGCCAGCAGCTCGATCTCTTTAGCGGGCCTGAACACCGGGGAGCTGTTTTTT. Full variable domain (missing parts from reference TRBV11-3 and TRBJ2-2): EAGVVQSPRYKIIEKKQPVAFWCNPISGHNTLYWYLQNLGQGPELLIRYENEEAVDDSQLPKDRFSAERLKGVDSTLKIQPAELGDSAVYLCASSSISLAGLNTGELFFGEGSRLTVL.

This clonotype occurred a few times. The chain's CDR3 is CASSHDRDTEAFF. The CDR3 nucleotides read TGTGCCAGCAGCCATGACAGGGACACTGAAGCTTTCTTT. The chain has TRBV5-6 and TRBJ1-1; 7 positions agree with TRBD1. CDR1 and CDR2 from the germline V gene are SGHDT and YYEEEE. The CDR3 runs to 13 residues. Germline trimming cut 4 bases from V and 3 bases from J; bases unmatched to any gene: 3.

CDR3 in DNA: TGCAGCGTGGGGCGCCCCCGCGCCAATGAGCAGTTCTTC. Protein sequence: CSVGRPRANEQFF. The chain has TRBV29-1 and TRBJ2-1, with D possibly matching TRBD1 (5 bases). V lost 6 bases and J 6 bases, leaving 15 bases between the germline ends. The germline V gene encodes CDR1 SQVTM and CDR2 ANQGSEA. The CDR3 length is 13 residues.

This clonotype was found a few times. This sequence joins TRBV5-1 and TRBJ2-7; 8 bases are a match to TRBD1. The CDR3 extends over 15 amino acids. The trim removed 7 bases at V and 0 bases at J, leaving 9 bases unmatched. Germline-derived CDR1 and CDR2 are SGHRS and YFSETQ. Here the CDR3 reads CASSWGDRTSYEQYF. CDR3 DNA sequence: TGCGCCAGCTCCTGGGGGGACAGGACCTCCTACGAGCAGTACTTC.

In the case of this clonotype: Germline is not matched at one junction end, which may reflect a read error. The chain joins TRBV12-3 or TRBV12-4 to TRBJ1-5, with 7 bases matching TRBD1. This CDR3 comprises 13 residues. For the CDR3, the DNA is TGTGCCAGCAGGTTAGGGGGCGGGCAGCCCCAGCATTTT. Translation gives CASRLGGGQPQHF.

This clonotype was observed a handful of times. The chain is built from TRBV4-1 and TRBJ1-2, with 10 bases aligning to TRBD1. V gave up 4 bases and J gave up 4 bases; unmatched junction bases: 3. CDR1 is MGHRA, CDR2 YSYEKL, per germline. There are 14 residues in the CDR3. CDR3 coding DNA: TGCGCCAGCAGCCGGGGACAGGGGACCTATGGCTACACCTTC. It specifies CASSRGQGTYGYTF.

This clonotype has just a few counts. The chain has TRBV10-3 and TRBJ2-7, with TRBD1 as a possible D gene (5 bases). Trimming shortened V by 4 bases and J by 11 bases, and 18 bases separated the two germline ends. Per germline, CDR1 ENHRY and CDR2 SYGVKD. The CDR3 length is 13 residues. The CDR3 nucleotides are TGTGCCATCAGTGGGTGGGGCAGTCTAACCAAGTACTTC. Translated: CAISGWGSLTKYF.

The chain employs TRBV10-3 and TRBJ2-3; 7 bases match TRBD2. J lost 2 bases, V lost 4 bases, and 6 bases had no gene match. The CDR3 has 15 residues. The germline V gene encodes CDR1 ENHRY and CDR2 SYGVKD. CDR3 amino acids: CAISGWLAATDTQYF. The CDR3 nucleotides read TGTGCCATCAGTGGGTGGCTAGCGGCCACAGATACGCAGTATTTT.

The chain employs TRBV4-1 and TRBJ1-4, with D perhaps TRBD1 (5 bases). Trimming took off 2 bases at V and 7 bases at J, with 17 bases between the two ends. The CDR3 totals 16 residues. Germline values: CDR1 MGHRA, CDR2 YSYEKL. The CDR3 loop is CASSQPGGGSGEKLFF. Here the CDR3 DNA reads TGCGCCAGCAGCCAACCCGGGGGAGGGTCCGGTGAAAAACTGTTTTTT.

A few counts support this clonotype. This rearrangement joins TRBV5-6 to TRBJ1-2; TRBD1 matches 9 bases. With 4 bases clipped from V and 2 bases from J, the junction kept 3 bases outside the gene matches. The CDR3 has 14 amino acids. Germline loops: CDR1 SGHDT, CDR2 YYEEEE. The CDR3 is CASSAQGANYGYTF. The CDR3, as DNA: TGTGCCAGCAGCGCACAGGGGGCCAACTATGGCTACACCTTC.

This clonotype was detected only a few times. The CDR3 reads CASSPRQGRYTF. For the CDR3, the DNA is TGTGCCAGTAGTCCCCGACAGGGACGCTACACCTTC. The chain uses TRBV19 and TRBJ1-2; 7 positions match TRBD1. V lost 5 bases to trimming and J lost 9 bases; unmatched junction nucleotides: 6. Per the germline V gene, CDR1 is LNHDA and CDR2 is SQIVND (reference sequence). The CDR3 runs 12 residues.

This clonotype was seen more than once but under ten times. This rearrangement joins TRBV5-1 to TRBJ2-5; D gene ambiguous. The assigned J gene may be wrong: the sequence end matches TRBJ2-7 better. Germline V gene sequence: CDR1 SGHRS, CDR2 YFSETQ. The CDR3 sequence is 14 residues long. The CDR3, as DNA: TGCGCCAGCAGCAACCCGAGACCCCCCTACGAGCAGTACTTC. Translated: CASSNPRPPYEQYF.